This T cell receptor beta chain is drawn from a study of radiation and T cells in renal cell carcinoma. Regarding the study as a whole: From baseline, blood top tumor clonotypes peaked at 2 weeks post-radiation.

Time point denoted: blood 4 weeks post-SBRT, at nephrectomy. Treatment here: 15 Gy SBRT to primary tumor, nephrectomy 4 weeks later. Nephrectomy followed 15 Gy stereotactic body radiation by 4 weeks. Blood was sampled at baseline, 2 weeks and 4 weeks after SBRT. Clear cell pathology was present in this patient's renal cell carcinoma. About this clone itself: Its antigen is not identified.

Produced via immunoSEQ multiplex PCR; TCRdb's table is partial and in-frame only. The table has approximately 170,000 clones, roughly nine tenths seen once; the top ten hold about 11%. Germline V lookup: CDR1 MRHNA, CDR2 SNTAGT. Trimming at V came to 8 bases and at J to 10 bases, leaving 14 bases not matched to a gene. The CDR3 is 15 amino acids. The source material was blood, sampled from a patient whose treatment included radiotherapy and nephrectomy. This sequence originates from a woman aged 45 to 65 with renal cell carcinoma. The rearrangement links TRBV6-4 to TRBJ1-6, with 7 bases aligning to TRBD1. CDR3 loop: CASRIQGGVGSPLHF. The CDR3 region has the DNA TGTGCCAGCCGGATCCAGGGGGGGGTAGGGTCACCCCTCCACTTT.